The following is a T cell receptor beta chain sequence with its context. This table comes from immunoSEQ multiplex PCR, and its TCRdb copy is limited to in-frame clones, with some not included. The sample consists of around 200,000 clones, 85% to 90% of them appearing once. This record belongs to a study of blood T cell repertoires in COVID-19. V lost 1 base, J lost 0 bases, and 15 bases stayed unmatched. Germline values: CDR1 SGHAT, CDR2 FQNNGV. The CDR3 has 19 amino acids. V and J are TRBV11-2 and TRBJ2-7; 7 bases agree with TRBD2. The sequence came from a man aged 35 to 55 who had recovered from COVID-19. Sample: PBMCs or T cells enriched from blood (not recorded which). CDR3: CASSLAGGAAGWSSYEQYF. CDR3 nucleotide sequence: TGTGCCAGCAGCTTAGCGGGTGGGGCAGCGGGGTGGAGCTCCTACGAGCAGTACTTC.